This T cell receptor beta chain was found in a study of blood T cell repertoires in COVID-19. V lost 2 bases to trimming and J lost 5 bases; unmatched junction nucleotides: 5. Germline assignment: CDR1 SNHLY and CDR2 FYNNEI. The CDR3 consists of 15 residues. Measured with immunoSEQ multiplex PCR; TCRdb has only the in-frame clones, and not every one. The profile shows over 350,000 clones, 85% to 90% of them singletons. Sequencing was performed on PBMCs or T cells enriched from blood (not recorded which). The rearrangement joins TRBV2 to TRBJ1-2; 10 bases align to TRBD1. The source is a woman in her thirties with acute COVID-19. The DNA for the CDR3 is TGTGCCAGCAGTGAAAGGCCGGGACAGGGGTATGGCTACACCTTC. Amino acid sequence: CASSERPGQGYGYTF.